Detailed here is one T cell receptor beta chain. The entry originates in a study of control samples from healthy donors and cancer patients. The V gene lost 5 bases and the J gene lost 10 bases, with 17 bases spanning the gap. Germline loops: CDR1 LNHNV, CDR2 YYDKDF (reference sequence). This CDR3 contains 14 residues. Assay: immunoSEQ multiplex PCR; the TCRdb copy retains only in-frame clones and omits some. The data show a few hundred thousand clones, with over 75% seen just once and 5.5% to 7.5% held by the top ten. J is TRBJ1-4 and V is TRBV15; D unresolved. The source is a man aged 40-49 years with head and neck cancer. The sequenced material came from PBMCs. Here the CDR3 DNA reads TGTGCCACCAGCGGTCCGGGGAGATGGGTAAAACTGTTTTTT. Protein: CATSGPGRWVKLFF. Full variable domain (outside the CDR3, taken from reference TRBV15 and TRBJ1-4): DAMVIQNPRYQVTQFGKPVTLSCSQTLNHNVMYWYQQKSSQAPKLLFHYYDKDFNNEADTPDNFQSRRPNTSFCFLDIRSPGLGDTAMYLCATSGPGRWVKLFFGSGTQLSVL.